Below are 15 T cell receptor beta chains sequenced from a single sample in a study of T cell clones after liver transplantation. Sequencing was performed with immunoSEQ multiplex PCR; in TCRdb, only in-frame clones are kept and a portion is missing. The sample consists of 98,000 or so clones, around 83% of them appearing once. Specimen: CD4+ T cells from blood, collected before liver transplant. The source of these receptors is a human donor who received a liver transplant.

CDR3 coding DNA: TGTGCCAGCAGTTCGTCCGGGACAGGGTACTATGGCTACACCTTC. Translating it yields CASSSSGTGYYGYTF. The genes are TRBV28 and TRBJ1-2; 9 bases fit TRBD1. This CDR3 contains 15 residues. With V trimmed by 4 bases and J by 3 bases, 6 bases remained unmatched. The germline CDR1 and CDR2 sequences are MDHEN and SYDVKM.

The genes are TRBV2 and TRBJ1-2; D is unresolved. This CDR3 has 12 amino acids. V gave up 6 bases and J gave up 6 bases, with 11 bases separating them. Germline CDR1 is SNHLY and CDR2 is FYNNEI. CDR3 region: CASRVWGDGYTF. The DNA of the CDR3 is TGTGCCAGCAGGGTCTGGGGAGATGGCTACACCTTC.

The chain links TRBV5-1 to TRBJ2-5; 12 nucleotides match TRBD2. Looked up from germline, CDR1 is SGHRS and CDR2 is YFSETQ. There are 15 residues in the CDR3. V lost 4 bases, J lost 5 bases, and 6 bases stayed unmatched. CDR3: CASSPLAGGPETQYF. As DNA, the CDR3 is TGCGCCAGCAGCCCGCTAGCGGGGGGGCCGGAGACCCAGTACTTC.

The chain employs TRBV27 and TRBJ2-1, with a tentative D call TRBD1 (7 bases). CDR3 length equals 16 residues. Deletions cut 8 bases from V and 2 bases from J, with 19 bases between. CDR1 is MNHEY and CDR2 is SMNVEV in the germline V gene (reference sequence). The CDR3 DNA reads TGTGCCAGCTTACCGCGGGACAGAGGGACCTACAATGAGCAGTTCTTC. Translation: CASLPRDRGTYNEQFF.

The chain links TRBV7-1 to TRBJ2-2; D gene uncertain. TRBV7-1 is flagged as an ORF with uncertain function. The ends were cut back, 5 bases at V and 1 base at J, with 14 bases in the middle. The CDR3 is made up of 16 amino acids. CDR3 nucleotide sequence: TGTGCCAGCAGCCCTCTGCTCCGAGAGAACACCGGGGAGCTGTTTTTT. It codes for CASSPLLRENTGELFF.

V is TRBV5-5 and J is TRBJ1-5; the D is unclear. The CDR3 covers 14 residues. The V gene lost 4 bases and the J gene lost 7 bases, with 15 bases spanning the gap. Germline loops: CDR1 SGHKS, CDR2 YYEKEE (reference sequence). In nucleotides, the CDR3 is TGTGCCAGCAGCGGTACGGCTTCGGGGCAGCCCCAGCATTTT. It encodes CASSGTASGQPQHF.

The chain joins TRBV6-1 to TRBJ1-5; perhaps TRBD1 as D (5 bases). Germline loops: CDR1 MNHNS, CDR2 SASEGT. The CDR3 is made up of 17 amino acids. Trimming cost V 4 bases and J 5 bases, with 21 bases left between them. The CDR3 DNA sequence: TGTGCCAGCAGTGGAGAACGACAGATTCGTAATGATCAGCCCCAGCATTTT. Translation gives CASSGERQIRNDQPQHF.

The rearrangement uses TRBV7-6 and TRBJ2-5; D is unresolved. The length of the CDR3 is 12 residues. V was clipped by 5 bases and J by 5 bases, with 9 bases between them. Looked up from germline, CDR1 is SGHVS and CDR2 is FNYEAQ. CDR3 loop: CASSPRRETQYF. The CDR3 coding sequence is TGTGCCAGCAGCCCCCGGCGGGAGACCCAGTACTTC.

This clone showed up just once. The chain carries TRBV6-5 and TRBJ1-1, with D possibly being TRBD1 (5 bases). V gave up 3 bases and J gave up 3 bases, with 14 bases separating them. Germline V gene lookup returns CDR1 MNHEY and CDR2 SVGAGI. The CDR3 is 15 amino acids. CDR3 amino acids: CASSYGGLMDTEAFF. The CDR3 DNA sequence: TGTGCCAGCAGTTATGGGGGTTTAATGGACACTGAAGCTTTCTTT.

The rearrangement joins TRBV27 to TRBJ1-2; 8 nucleotides align to TRBD1. The V gene end was trimmed by 6 bases and the J gene end by 6 bases; junction bases not matched to a gene: 6. The CDR3 loop spans 13 amino acids. CDR1 is MNHEY and CDR2 is SMNVEV in the germline V gene (reference sequence). The CDR3 is CASRRTGFDGYTF. For the CDR3, the DNA is TGTGCCAGCAGGCGGACAGGGTTCGATGGCTACACCTTC.

Only a few counts were recorded for this clone. The V call is TRBV6-1, the J call TRBJ1-6; D may be TRBD1 (6 bases). CDR3 length: 15 amino acids. Trimming took off 7 bases at V and 6 bases at J, with 16 bases between the two ends. Germline assignment: CDR1 MNHNS and CDR2 SASEGT. The chain's CDR3 is CASILQGQANSPLHF. The CDR3 bases are TGTGCCAGCATCTTACAGGGTCAGGCTAATTCACCCCTCCACTTT.

With respect to this clone: This sample includes further DNA sequences coding for the same CDR3. V and J are TRBV7-9 and TRBJ1-1, with D uncertain. The V gene's germline CDR1 is SEHNR and CDR2 FQNEAQ (reference sequence). The V and J ends lost 2 bases and 3 bases respectively, with 10 bases between them. The CDR3 runs 14 residues. CDR3 residues: CASSLQNTHTEAFF. The CDR3 nucleotides are TGTGCCAGCAGCTTACAGAACACCCACACTGAAGCTTTCTTT.

The gene calls are TRBV5-1 and TRBJ2-1; D unresolved. V lost 0 bases, J lost 5 bases, and 6 bases lay in between. CDR3 length: 13 amino acids. The germline V gene has CDR1 SGHRS and CDR2 YFSETQ. CDR3 in amino acids: CASSLDTNNEQFF. The CDR3 DNA reads TGCGCCAGCAGCTTGGACACCAACAATGAGCAGTTCTTC. Supplemented by reference TRBV5-1 and TRBJ2-1, the full variable domain reads KAGVTQTPRYLIKTRGQQVTLSCSPISGHRSVSWYQQTPGQGLQFLFEYFSETQRNKGNFPGRFSGRQFSNSRSEMNVSTLELGDSALYLCASSLDTNNEQFFGPGTRLTVL.

This clone appeared once. The V gene is TRBV5-8, the J gene TRBJ1-5; the D is unclear. CDR3 length equals 14 residues. The germline CDR1 and CDR2 sequences are SGHTS and YDEGEE. With 2 bases removed from V and 5 bases from J, the gap between germline ends came to 11 bases. CDR3 coding DNA: TGTGCCAGCAGCTTCGACAAGGACGATCAGCCCCAGCATTTT. Protein product: CASSFDKDDQPQHF.

The table lists this clone with a few counts. The chain uses TRBV11-2 and TRBJ1-5; 9 bases map to TRBD1. The CDR3 totals 16 residues. Germline V lookup: CDR1 SGHAT, CDR2 FQNNGV. The trim removed 2 bases at V and 2 bases at J, leaving 4 bases unmatched. CDR3 DNA: TGTGCCAGCAGCTTAACAGGGGGCTTGGGCAATCAGCCCCAGCATTTT. Residues: CASSLTGGLGNQPQHF.